The next 25 T cell receptor beta chains were all read from a single sample in a study of shared clonotypes between healthy human individuals. Measured with immunoSEQ multiplex PCR; TCRdb has only the in-frame clones, and not every one. The repertoire holds hundreds of thousands of clones, with more than 70% as singletons. Sequences were obtained from memory CD4+ T cells sorted from blood. Indicated subset: CD45RA-negative fraction. The receptors originated from a young woman in good health.

This chain connects TRBV4-1 to TRBJ2-7, with D perhaps TRBD2 (6 bases). Trimming stripped 4 bases from V and 2 bases from J, with 18 bases between. This CDR3 has 16 amino acids. Germline assignment: CDR1 MGHRA and CDR2 YSYEKL. As DNA, the CDR3 is TGCGCCAGCAGCCGAGGCCCGGAGCGGGTAACCTACGAGCAGTACTTC. Protein sequence: CASSRGPERVTYEQYF.

This rearrangement joins TRBV18 to TRBJ1-4; D might be TRBD1 (6 bases). This CDR3 is 16 amino acids long. Germline CDR1 KGHSH, CDR2 LQKENI. The ends were cut back, 2 bases at V and 6 bases at J, with 16 bases in the middle. CDR3 region: CASSPDQTGRYEKLFF. DNA for the CDR3: TGTGCCAGCTCACCAGACCAGACAGGCCGATATGAAAAACTGTTTTTT.

This chain joins TRBV5-6 and TRBJ1-2; possibly TRBD1 for D (6 bases). The CDR3 length is 14 residues. V lost 5 bases and J 4 bases, leaving 15 bases between the germline ends. Looked up from germline, CDR1 is SGHDT and CDR2 is YYEEEE. The CDR3 sequence is CASRSQGMRYGYTF. The CDR3 coding sequence is TGTGCCAGCAGATCGCAGGGGATGCGCTATGGCTACACCTTC.

The chain recombines TRBV7-9 with TRBJ2-1; 7 nucleotides line up with TRBD2. Germline lookup yields CDR1 SEHNR and CDR2 FQNEAQ (reference sequence). The CDR3 is made up of 15 amino acids. The V gene end was trimmed by 5 bases and the J gene end by 4 bases; junction bases not matched to a gene: 8. The CDR3 spells CASSTLAVIYNEQFF. CDR3 nucleotides: TGTGCCAGCAGCACTCTAGCGGTAATTTACAATGAGCAGTTCTTC.

V is TRBV27 and J is TRBJ1-5, with TRBD1 as a possible D gene (5 bases). The V gene lost 5 bases and the J gene lost 0 bases, with 14 bases spanning the gap. Looked up from germline, CDR1 is MNHEY and CDR2 is SMNVEV (reference sequence). The CDR3 covers 16 residues. CDR3 DNA sequence: TGTGCCAGCAGTCCTGGGGGGGGATTTAGCAATCAGCCCCAGCATTTT. Translated: CASSPGGGFSNQPQHF.

The chain combines TRBV19 with TRBJ1-1; D is perhaps TRBD1 (6 bases). This CDR3 is 13 amino acids long. Trimming took 7 bases from V and 4 from J, leaving 13 bases between them. Germline CDR1 reads LNHDA; CDR2 reads SQIVND (reference sequence). CDR3 sequence reads: CASIEGGSTEAFF. The DNA of the CDR3 is TGTGCCAGTATTGAGGGGGGGAGCACTGAAGCTTTCTTT.

The chain joins TRBV28 to TRBJ1-5; D unresolved. Trimming stripped 6 bases from V and 0 bases from J, with 12 bases between. Germline assignment: CDR1 MDHEN and CDR2 SYDVKM. The CDR3 spans 15 residues. This chain's CDR3 is CASRFSASSNQPQHF. CDR3 bases: TGTGCCAGCAGATTCTCAGCCAGTAGCAATCAGCCCCAGCATTTT.

The chain carries TRBV11-3 and TRBJ2-5; 8 positions agree with TRBD2. The V and J ends lost 5 bases and 2 bases, in that order; junction bases with no gene match: 7. The CDR3 contains 15 residues. Germline V lookup: CDR1 SGHNT, CDR2 YENEEA. The CDR3 spells CASSRAGVGQETQYF. CDR3 nucleotides: TGTGCCAGCAGCAGAGCGGGAGTCGGGCAAGAGACCCAGTACTTC.

V usage is TRBV27 and J usage is TRBJ1-5, with a possible D match to TRBD1 (5 bases). The CDR3 sequence is 19 residues long. Germline V gene lookup returns CDR1 MNHEY and CDR2 SMNVEV (reference sequence). The ends were cut back, 5 bases at V and 1 base at J, with 24 bases in the middle. The CDR3 region is CASSRGSGRTRLSNQPQHF. In DNA, the CDR3 is TGTGCCAGCAGTAGGGGATCGGGACGGACCAGGTTGAGCAATCAGCCCCAGCATTTT.

The gene calls are TRBV11-2 and TRBJ1-4, with 7 bases fitting TRBD1. CDR1 is SGHAT, CDR2 FQNNGV, per germline. Losses at the gene ends were 1 base for V and 4 bases for J; bases not matched to a gene: 6. This CDR3 region has 16 residues. The CDR3 nucleotides read TGTGCCAGCAGCTTAGTCTTACAGGGGATTAATGAAAAACTGTTTTTT. Translating gives CASSLVLQGINEKLFF.

The chain links TRBV10-3 to TRBJ2-3, with 7 bases identical to TRBD2. The CDR3 is made up of 15 amino acids. Per the germline V gene, CDR1 is ENHRY and CDR2 is SYGVKD. The ends lost 6 bases at V and 0 bases at J; junction bases unmatched: 6. CDR3 amino acids: CAIRALSGSTDTQYF. The CDR3 coding sequence is TGTGCCATCAGAGCACTTAGCGGGAGCACAGATACGCAGTATTTT.

J is TRBJ2-2 and V is TRBV11-2; 10 nucleotides match TRBD2. J was trimmed by 6 bases and V by 6 bases; bases with no gene match: 4. Germline lookup yields CDR1 SGHAT and CDR2 FQNNGV. The CDR3 is 14 residues long. The CDR3: CASRSLAGPGELFF. Here the CDR3 DNA reads TGTGCCAGCAGGTCACTAGCGGGACCCGGGGAGCTGTTTTTT.

V is TRBV11-2 and J is TRBJ2-2; D remains ambiguous. Germline values: CDR1 SGHAT, CDR2 FQNNGV. CDR3 size: 14 residues. V was shortened by 2 bases and J by 7 bases, with 11 bases between the two germline ends. As DNA, the CDR3 is TGTGCCAGCAGCTTAAGTGGTGCGAACGGGGAGCTGTTTTTT. Translation: CASSLSGANGELFF.

This chain links TRBV14 with TRBJ2-1; D unresolved. V was clipped by 0 bases and J by 3 bases, with 12 bases between them. CDR1 and CDR2 (germline): SGHDN, FVKESK. CDR3 length: 16 amino acids. CDR3 bases: TGTGCCAGCAGCCAAGATCGAATAGTCGGCTACAATGAGCAGTTCTTC. It yields the protein CASSQDRIVGYNEQFF.

The V and J genes are TRBV29-1 and TRBJ2-5, with 10 bases matching TRBD2. The closer fit of TRBJ2-7 to the DNA end suggests the J call may be wrong. Germline CDR1 reads SQVTM; CDR2 reads ANQGSEA. This CDR3 comprises 15 residues. For the CDR3, the DNA is TGCAGCGTTGTGTCTAGCGGGAGCAGGGACTACGAGCAGTACTTC. Translated, it gives CSVVSSGSRDYEQYF.

The genes are TRBV7-9 and TRBJ1-1; no firm D call. The length of the CDR3 is 14 residues. The V gene lost 5 bases and the J gene lost 10 bases, with 20 bases spanning the gap. From germline, CDR1 is SEHNR and CDR2 FQNEAQ (reference sequence). This CDR3 reads CASSTSGAWGRAFF. CDR3 coding DNA: TGTGCCAGCAGCACTTCAGGAGCGTGGGGTAGAGCTTTCTTT.

The rearrangement uses TRBV11-2 and TRBJ2-7; no reliable D call. Germline CDR1 reads SGHAT; CDR2 reads FQNNGV. V was clipped by 1 base and J by 6 bases, with 7 bases between them. The CDR3 totals 12 residues. The CDR3 reads CASSLAGPEQYF. The CDR3 coding sequence is TGTGCCAGCAGCTTAGCTGGTCCCGAGCAGTACTTC.

This clone was observed many times. This chain links TRBV11-1 with TRBJ2-3; D might be TRBD2 (5 bases). The CDR3 has 16 amino acids. Germline loops: CDR1 SGHAT, CDR2 FQDESV (reference sequence). The V end was cut by 5 bases, the J end by 0 bases, with 15 bases between. CDR3 amino acids: CASSPRTETSTDTQYF. DNA of the CDR3: TGTGCCAGCAGCCCTCGGACTGAGACTAGCACAGATACGCAGTATTTT.

The chain links TRBV2 to TRBJ2-3, with TRBD2 matching 8 bases. Germline loops: CDR1 SNHLY, CDR2 FYNNEI. V shed 6 bases, J shed 7 bases, and the junction held 12 bases outside the gene matches. The CDR3 has 15 amino acids. DNA for the CDR3: TGTGCCAGCAGCTTAACTAGCGGATTGGGGCATACGCAGTATTTT. As protein: CASSLTSGLGHTQYF.

This clone was counted many times. J is TRBJ1-5 and V is TRBV5-4, with 7 bases that match TRBD1. Germline CDR1 SGHNT, CDR2 YYREEE (reference sequence). The V and J ends lost 3 bases and 7 bases, in that order; junction bases with no gene match: 4. The CDR3 covers 13 residues. This chain's CDR3 is CASSWDSGQPQHF. CDR3 in DNA: TGTGCCAGCAGCTGGGACAGCGGGCAGCCCCAGCATTTT.

The V gene is TRBV28, the J gene TRBJ1-3; D gene uncertain. Germline CDR1 and CDR2: MDHEN and SYDVKM. The CDR3 extends over 15 amino acids. The V and J ends lost 3 bases and 4 bases respectively, with 13 bases between them. CDR3 bases: TGTGCCAGCAGTTTCCCAGGTCAGCTAGGAAACACCATATATTTT. This gives the protein CASSFPGQLGNTIYF.

The gene calls are TRBV27 and TRBJ2-3; 8 positions agree with TRBD1. The ends lost 3 bases at V and 4 bases at J; junction bases unmatched: 12. The CDR3 contains 17 residues. CDR1 is MNHEY and CDR2 is SMNVEV in the germline V gene (reference sequence). The CDR3 coding sequence is TGTGCCAGCAGTTTGGCCGACAGGGGCATTGATGCAGATACGCAGTATTTT. Translation gives CASSLADRGIDADTQYF.

V is TRBV11-3 and J is TRBJ2-2, with 8 nucleotides matching TRBD2. This CDR3 has 18 amino acids. CDR1 is SGHNT and CDR2 is YENEEA in the germline V gene. V lost 5 bases and J lost 3; bases outside the gene matches: 14. The CDR3 coding sequence is TGTGCCAGCAGCCGAACCCTGGGGGTTAGCGGGGACACCGGGGAGCTGTTTTTT. This encodes CASSRTLGVSGDTGELFF.

The chain recombines TRBV7-9 with TRBJ2-7; the D gene is possibly TRBD1 (5 bases). Germline V gene lookup returns CDR1 SEHNR and CDR2 FQNEAQ (reference sequence). The CDR3 contains 14 residues. V dropped 5 bases and J dropped 2 bases, with 13 bases sitting between them. CDR3 sequence (DNA): TGTGCCAGCAGCGTTGGGGCAGGAACCTACGAGCAGTACTTC. Translation gives CASSVGAGTYEQYF.

The chain links TRBV5-1 to TRBJ2-6, with 16 bases lining up with TRBD2. CDR3 length equals 19 residues. Germline CDR1 SGHRS, CDR2 YFSETQ. J lost 3 bases, V lost 6 bases, and 9 bases had no gene match. The CDR3 DNA follows: TGCGCCAGCACGGGACTAGCGGGAGGGCCTCTTAGTGGGGCCAACGTCCTGACTTTC. Translated: CASTGLAGGPLSGANVLTF.